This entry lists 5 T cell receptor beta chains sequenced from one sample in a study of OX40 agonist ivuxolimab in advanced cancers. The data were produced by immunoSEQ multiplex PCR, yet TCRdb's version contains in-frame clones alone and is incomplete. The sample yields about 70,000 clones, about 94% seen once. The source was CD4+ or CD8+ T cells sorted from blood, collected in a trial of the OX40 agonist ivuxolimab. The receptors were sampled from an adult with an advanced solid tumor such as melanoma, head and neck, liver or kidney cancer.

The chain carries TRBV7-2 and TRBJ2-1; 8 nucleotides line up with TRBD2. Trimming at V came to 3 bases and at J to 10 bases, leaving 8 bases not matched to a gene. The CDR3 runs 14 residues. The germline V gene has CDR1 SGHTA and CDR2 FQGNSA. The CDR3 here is CASSFSPGGWEQFF. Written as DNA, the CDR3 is TGTGCCAGCAGCTTCTCTCCGGGGGGGTGGGAGCAGTTCTTC.

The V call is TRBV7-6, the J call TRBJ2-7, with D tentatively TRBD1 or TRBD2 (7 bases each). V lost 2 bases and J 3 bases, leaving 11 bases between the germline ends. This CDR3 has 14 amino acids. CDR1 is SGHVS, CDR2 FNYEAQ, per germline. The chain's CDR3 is CASSLQGGDYEQYF. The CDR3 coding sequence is TGTGCCAGCAGCTTACAGGGGGGGGACTACGAGCAGTACTTC.

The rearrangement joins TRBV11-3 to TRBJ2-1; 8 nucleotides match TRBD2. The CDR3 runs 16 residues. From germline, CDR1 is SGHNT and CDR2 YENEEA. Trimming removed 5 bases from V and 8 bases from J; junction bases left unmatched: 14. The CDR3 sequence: CASSPSPGTRADEQFF. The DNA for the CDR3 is TGTGCCAGCAGCCCTTCCCCCGGGACTAGAGCCGATGAGCAGTTCTTC.

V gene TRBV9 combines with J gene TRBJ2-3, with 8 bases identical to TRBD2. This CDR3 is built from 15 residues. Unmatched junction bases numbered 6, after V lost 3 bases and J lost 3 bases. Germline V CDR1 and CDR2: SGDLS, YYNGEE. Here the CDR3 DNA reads TGTGCCAGCAGCGCCTACCCGGGGGGGACAGATACGCAGTATTTT. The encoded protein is CASSAYPGGTDTQYF.

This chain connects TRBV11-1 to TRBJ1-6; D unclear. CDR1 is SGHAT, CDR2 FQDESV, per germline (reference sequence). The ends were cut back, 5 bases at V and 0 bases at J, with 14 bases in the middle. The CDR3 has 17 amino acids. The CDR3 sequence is CASSLDRTSSYNSPLHF. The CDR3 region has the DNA TGTGCCAGCAGCCTAGACCGCACGAGCTCCTATAATTCACCCCTCCACTTT. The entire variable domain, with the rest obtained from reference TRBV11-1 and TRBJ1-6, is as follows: EAEVAQSPRYKITEKSQAVAFWCDPISGHATLYWYRQILGQGPELLVQFQDESVVDDSQLPKDRFSAERLKGVDSTLKIQPAELGDSAMYLCASSLDRTSSYNSPLHFGNGTRLTVT.